What follows are 30 T cell receptor beta chains derived from one specimen sequenced in a study of cytomegalovirus exposure and HLA in healthy donors. Use of 60 Vbeta and 13 Jbeta primers characterized the PCR. Repertoires were generated with immunoSEQ multiplex PCR, while TCRdb's copy carries only in-frame clones and drops some. The sample has more than 80,000 clones; around 70% are singletons. Sequencing input: PBMCs. The receptors stem from a man aged 50-59 years in good health and CMV-seronegative.

This chain joins TRBV6-5 and TRBJ1-3; a possible D gene is TRBD1 (5 bases). The CDR3 runs 12 residues. V lost 5 bases, J lost 4 bases, and 6 bases lay in between. CDR1 and CDR2 from the germline V gene are MNHEY and SVGAGI. The CDR3: CASSNRGNTIYF. In nucleotides, the CDR3 is TGTGCCAGCAGTAACAGGGGAAACACCATATATTTT.

This clone has only a few counts. Because the CDR3 is missing its conserved closing phenylalanine or tryptophan, this is likely a read error. The DNA is left out, because the CDR3 cannot be placed on it with certainty; the CDR3 is given as TCRdb lists it. V is TRBV30 and J is TRBJ1-2; TRBD1 is the table's D call and was not checked against the DNA. The CDR3 is 12 residues long, ends included. Germline CDR1 reads GTSNPN; CDR2 reads SVGIG (reference sequence). The CDR3 reads CAWSRGNYGYTV.

This clone showed up just a few times. The chain employs TRBV7-9 and TRBJ1-2; D may be TRBD1 (5 bases). Germline V gene lookup returns CDR1 SEHNR and CDR2 FQNEAQ (reference sequence). The CDR3 spans 14 residues. Trimming removed 5 bases from V and 4 bases from J, with 14 bases in between. CDR3 DNA sequence: TGTGCCAGCAGCCCACCGGGGGAGCTCTATGGCTACACCTTC. This encodes CASSPPGELYGYTF. Supplemented by reference TRBV7-9 and TRBJ1-2, the full variable domain reads DTGVSQNPRHKITKRGQNVTFRCDPISEHNRLYWYRQTLGQGPEFLTYFQNEAQLEKSRLLSDRFSAERPKGSFSTLEIQRTEQGDSAMYLCASSPPGELYGYTFGSGTRLTVV.

The chain has TRBV5-1 and TRBJ2-3; D might be TRBD2 (5 bases). Germline V gives CDR1 SGHRS, CDR2 YFSETQ. Trimming left V 3 bases short and J 0 bases short, with 8 bases between. This CDR3 region has 14 residues. The chain's CDR3 is CASSYGLSTDTQYF. In DNA form, the CDR3 reads TGCGCCAGCAGCTATGGACTCAGCACAGATACGCAGTATTTT.

The table lists this clone with a count of one. The chain uses TRBV5-1 and TRBJ1-3; no clear D. Trimming took 2 bases from V and 4 from J, leaving 7 bases between them. Germline CDR1 and CDR2: SGHRS and YFSETQ. This CDR3 has 13 amino acids. CDR3 amino acids: CASSFGEGNTIYF. The CDR3 bases are TGCGCCAGCAGCTTTGGAGAAGGAAACACCATATATTTT.

The chain couples TRBV27 to TRBJ1-2; 9 positions agree with TRBD1. V lost 5 bases, J lost 7 bases, and 11 bases stayed unmatched. CDR1 and CDR2 (germline): MNHEY, SMNVEV (reference sequence). This CDR3 spans 15 amino acids. The DNA for the CDR3 is TGTGCCAGCAGTAGAGGTACAGGGGGCGGAAGTGGCTACACCTTC. Amino acids: CASSRGTGGGSGYTF.

V gene TRBV18 combines with J gene TRBJ1-5; 10 bases line up with TRBD1. Germline V gene sequence: CDR1 KGHSH, CDR2 LQKENI. The CDR3 is 13 residues long. J lost 9 bases, V lost 5 bases, and 4 bases had no gene match. In nucleotides, the CDR3 is TGTGCCAGCTCATGGGACAGGGGAAGGCCCCAGCATTTT. It codes for CASSWDRGRPQHF.

J is TRBJ2-1 and V is TRBV5-3, with 8 bases matching TRBD2. TRBV5-3 is an open reading frame, and its role is uncertain. This CDR3 spans 14 amino acids. Trimming at V came to 4 bases and at J to 9 bases, leaving 9 bases not matched to a gene. The DNA of the CDR3 is TGTGCCAGAAGCCCTGTGGGACTAGTCTGTGAGCAGTTCTTC. Its protein is CARSPVGLVCEQFF.

The chain links TRBV5-4 to TRBJ1-5, with no clear D. This CDR3 contains 13 residues. Germline V CDR1 and CDR2: SGHNT, YYREEE (reference sequence). Trimming stripped 0 bases from V and 4 bases from J, with 5 bases between. The DNA of the CDR3 is TGTGCCAGCAGCTTGGACGGGAATCAGCCCCAGCATTTT. This encodes CASSLDGNQPQHF.

V and J are TRBV7-3 and TRBJ2-5; D not certain. Germline V lookup: CDR1 SGHTA, CDR2 FQGTGA. With 2 bases removed from V and 4 bases from J, the gap between germline ends came to 11 bases. The CDR3 covers 14 residues. The CDR3 region has the DNA TGTGCCAGCAGCTTACCAGGCCGAAGAGAGACCCAGTACTTC. Amino acid sequence: CASSLPGRRETQYF.

The gene calls are TRBV19 and TRBJ2-5, with 8 positions matching TRBD2. CDR1 and CDR2 from the germline V gene are LNHDA and SQIVND (reference sequence). V was pared by 1 base and J by 4 bases, with 2 bases of the junction left unmatched. The CDR3 is 14 residues long. CDR3 sequence reads: CASSIAGGRETQYF. The CDR3 region has the DNA TGTGCCAGTAGTATAGCGGGGGGGCGAGAGACCCAGTACTTC.

The chain employs TRBV5-1 and TRBJ2-7; tentatively, D is TRBD2 (6 bases). In germline, CDR1 is SGHRS, CDR2 YFSETQ. The CDR3 has 15 residues. Trimming stripped 0 bases from V and 4 bases from J, with 14 bases between. The CDR3 DNA reads TGCGCCAGCAGCTTGGCCAGGGAGGTTGGGTACGAGCAGTACTTC. Its protein product is CASSLAREVGYEQYF.

This chain links TRBV5-1 with TRBJ1-2, with D tentatively TRBD1 (6 bases). This CDR3 is 14 amino acids long. V was shortened by 0 bases and J by 4 bases, with 10 bases between the two germline ends. CDR1 and CDR2 (germline): SGHRS, YFSETQ. CDR3 sequence reads: CASSLAGQIYGYTF. CDR3 coding DNA: TGCGCCAGCAGCTTGGCTGGACAGATCTATGGCTACACCTTC.

This sequence joins TRBV7-9 and TRBJ1-6, with D unclear. V was cut by 5 bases and J by 0 bases, with 14 bases left in between. Germline assignment: CDR1 SEHNR and CDR2 FQNEAQ (reference sequence). The CDR3 totals 17 residues. As DNA, the CDR3 is TGTGCCAGCAGCATAGAGACTGAGAGCTCCTATAATTCACCCCTCCACTTT. This gives the protein CASSIETESSYNSPLHF.

This clone has more than one count but fewer than ten. The J gene is TRBJ1-2, the V gene TRBV4-2, with 10 bases lining up with TRBD1. The trim removed 1 base at V and 5 bases at J, leaving 4 bases unmatched. Germline CDR1 LGHNA, CDR2 YNFKEQ. This CDR3 comprises 15 residues. The CDR3 sequence is CASSQVGTGVYGYTF. Here the CDR3 DNA reads TGTGCCAGCAGCCAAGTAGGGACAGGGGTTTATGGCTACACCTTC.

DNA for the CDR3: TGTGCCAGCCGCGCTCGAGGGGGCTTCTACAATGAGCAGTTCTTC. It is translated as CASRARGGFYNEQFF. The rearrangement uses TRBV7-8 and TRBJ2-1; TRBD1 agrees at 7 bases. The CDR3 runs 15 residues. V lost 8 bases to trimming and J lost 3 bases; unmatched junction nucleotides: 10. Germline CDR1 and CDR2: SGHVS and FQNEAQ.

The chain employs TRBV9 and TRBJ2-2; 8 bases fit TRBD1. The CDR3 is made up of 16 amino acids. Germline values: CDR1 SGDLS, CDR2 YYNGEE. J was trimmed by 5 bases and V by 4 bases; bases with no gene match: 10. The CDR3 nucleotides read TGTGCCAGCAGCCCCCAAGGACAGGGAGTGACCGGGGAGCTGTTTTTT. It specifies CASSPQGQGVTGELFF.

V is TRBV7-3 and J is TRBJ1-4; 10 bases line up with TRBD1. CDR1 is SGHTA, CDR2 FQGTGA, per germline. CDR3 size: 15 residues. V lost 3 bases to trimming and J lost 11 bases; unmatched junction nucleotides: 9. DNA for the CDR3: TGTGCCAGCAGCTTCCTGACAGGGGGCGCCGGGAAACTGTTTTTT. Amino acids: CASSFLTGGAGKLFF.

CDR3 amino acids: CASSFGQGTGYTF. The CDR3, as DNA: TGTGCCAGCAGCTTTGGACAGGGGACTGGCTACACCTTC. The chain is built from TRBV27 and TRBJ1-2, with 9 positions matching TRBD1. Looked up from germline, CDR1 is MNHEY and CDR2 is SMNVEV (reference sequence). J gave up 7 bases and V 6 bases, and 6 bases lay outside the gene matches. This CDR3 spans 13 amino acids.

The chain links TRBV5-5 to TRBJ2-1; TRBD2 agrees at 9 bases. The length of the CDR3 is 15 residues. V lost 6 bases, J lost 7 bases, and 11 bases stayed unmatched. Germline assignment: CDR1 SGHKS and CDR2 YYEKEE (reference sequence). CDR3 DNA sequence: TGTGCCAGCATTGCGGGAGGGTTTATTTTGAATGAGCAGTTCTTC. Its translation is CASIAGGFILNEQFF.

This rearrangement joins TRBV6-5 to TRBJ2-7, with D tentatively TRBD1 (6 bases). The CDR3 sequence is 15 residues long. Trimming took off 2 bases at V and 0 bases at J, with 11 bases between the two ends. Germline CDR1 and CDR2: MNHEY and SVGAGI. CDR3 sequence reads: CASSYEQGASYEQYF. CDR3 nucleotides: TGTGCCAGCAGTTACGAACAGGGCGCCTCCTACGAGCAGTACTTC.

This clone showed up just a few times. Additional DNA sequences in this sample encode the identical CDR3. The chain couples TRBV29-1 to TRBJ2-3; 9 positions agree with TRBD2. Germline-derived CDR1 and CDR2 are SQVTM and ANQGSEA. This CDR3 comprises 14 residues. The ends lost 7 bases at V and 0 bases at J; junction bases unmatched: 5. The CDR3 DNA sequence: TGCAGCGCTGAGACTAGCGGTAGCACAGATACGCAGTATTTT. This codes for CSAETSGSTDTQYF.

The chain has TRBV29-1 and TRBJ2-1, with 13 bases matching TRBD2. Germline trimming cut 5 bases from V and 8 bases from J; bases unmatched to any gene: 6. This CDR3 is built from 14 residues. Germline assignment: CDR1 SQVTM and CDR2 ANQGSEA. Here the CDR3 reads CSVLGLAGRYEQFF. CDR3 sequence (DNA): TGCAGCGTTCTGGGACTAGCGGGACGGTATGAGCAGTTCTTC.

The gene calls are TRBV7-2 and TRBJ2-1, with 8 positions matching TRBD2. Trimming removed 1 base from V and 3 bases from J; junction bases left unmatched: 8. The CDR3 runs 17 residues. Germline-derived CDR1 and CDR2 are SGHTA and FQGNSA. The CDR3 nucleotides are TGTGCCAGCAGCTTAGATGGCTCAGCGGGGGTCTACAATGAGCAGTTCTTC. This translates into CASSLDGSAGVYNEQFF.

A few counts support this clone. The V and J genes are TRBV7-2 and TRBJ1-5, with TRBD1 matching over 9 bases. After removal of 2 bases from V and 5 bases from J, the junction contained 4 bases not matched to a gene. Germline lookup yields CDR1 SGHTA and CDR2 FQGNSA. The CDR3 is 15 amino acids. The CDR3 loop reads CASSLFTGGYQPQHF. Here the CDR3 DNA reads TGTGCCAGCAGCTTATTCACAGGGGGCTATCAGCCCCAGCATTTT.

Remarks on this clone: The junction departs from germline at one end; a sequencing error may be responsible. This sequence joins TRBV4-3 and TRBJ2-3; TRBD1 might be the D (5 bases). Germline V gene sequence: CDR1 LGHNA, CDR2 YSLEER. This CDR3 region has 15 residues. The CDR3 spells CVSSQDDSSTDTQYF. CDR3 DNA sequence: TGCGTCAGCAGCCAAGACGACAGTAGCACAGATACGCAGTATTTT.

The chain employs TRBV20-1 and TRBJ1-4; no clear D. The CDR3 has 11 amino acids. Germline V gene data show CDR1 as DFQATT and CDR2 as SNEGSKA (reference sequence). The ends were cut back, 0 bases at V and 10 bases at J, with 6 bases in the middle. CDR3 sequence (DNA): TGCAGTGCTAGAGACCCTTTAAAACTGTTTTTT. Protein: CSARDPLKLFF.

The chain couples TRBV5-4 to TRBJ2-7; a weak D match, TRBD1 (5 bases). Trimming stripped 4 bases from V and 0 bases from J, with 8 bases between. Looked up from germline, CDR1 is SGHNT and CDR2 is YYREEE (reference sequence). The CDR3 runs 13 residues. The CDR3 region has the DNA TGTGCCAGCAGCCATGGGGCCTCCTACGAGCAGTACTTC. Its protein product is CASSHGASYEQYF.

The rearrangement links TRBV2 to TRBJ2-7, with D perhaps TRBD1 (6 bases). CDR1 and CDR2 from the germline V gene are SNHLY and FYNNEI. The CDR3 has 14 residues. The V end lost 3 bases, the J end lost 2 bases, and 11 bases lay between the germline ends. CDR3 DNA: TGTGCCAGCAGTGATCAGGGGTCACCCTACGAGCAGTACTTC. This codes for CASSDQGSPYEQYF.

The J gene is TRBJ1-5, the V gene TRBV10-1; TRBD1 aligns across 12 bases. The germline gives CDR1 WNHNN, CDR2 SYGVQD (reference sequence). The CDR3 is 21 amino acids. The V segment lost 3 bases and the J segment 1 base; nucleotides outside the gene matches: 16. CDR3 in amino acids: CASSDRTPGQGAPSSNQPQHF. CDR3 DNA sequence: TGCGCCAGCAGTGACCGCACGCCGGGACAGGGGGCCCCGAGCAGCAATCAGCCCCAGCATTTT.